This T cell receptor beta chain was sequenced during a study of lymphopenia after photon versus proton radiotherapy. Study-wide results and caveats: Larger post-nadir TCR diversity loss correlated inversely with survival in deceased patients. Under photons, naive T cells and diversity fell while effector/memory populations rose. Post-nadir diversity loss with photons came from oligoclonal expansion, particularly CD8+ Temra cells.

Between the trimmed V and J ends, which lost 3 bases and 2 bases, there was a span of 13 bases. The V gene's germline CDR1 is GTSNPN and CDR2 SVGIG (reference sequence). The CDR3 is 14 residues long. Method: immunoSEQ multiplex PCR; TCRdb's copy keeps in-frame clones and lacks some. The sample lists 35,000 to 50,000 clones, over 75% seen once, with about 24% in the top ten. As regards this clone: What it recognizes is unknown.

The sequence derives from a woman in her 70s with pancreatic cancer. This specimen was peripheral blood, taken from a patient treated with proton-based radiotherapy. The J gene is TRBJ1-1, the V gene TRBV30, with D tentatively TRBD1 (6 bases). The CDR3 DNA reads as TGTGCCTGGAGCGTTACAGGGAGAAACACTGAAGCTTTCTTT. This codes for CAWSVTGRNTEAFF.